This TCR beta chain was identified during a study of human T cells and chemical hapten exposure. Study at large: The scalp of each patient received a weekly diphenylcyclopropenone dose for the full roughly 22-week study.

The sample's time point: patch test 1, 2 weeks after DPC sensitization. Treatment of the sample: therapeutic diphenylcyclopropenone sensitization with weekly scalp DPC. Suited to DPC and affected by alopecia, the donors ranged from 18 to 70 years old. Blood, whole and unfractionated, served as the source for total RNA extraction. Authors' processing steps: Sampled TCR counts reached a median of approximately 100,000 per sample, with values ranging from about 23,224 to 700,000. TCRdb fed the RACE reads into MiXCR, producing one record per CDR3 protein. V and J calls and clone size were set by TCRdb, not the authors. Here the sample spans fewer than 130,000 distinct CDR3 sequences, approximately 9.9% being singletons. Sequences were derived from whole blood, sampled in connection with sensitization to the hapten diphenylcyclopropenone (DPC). The TCR sequence derives from a woman aged 40 to 49 with alopecia areata. Some clones in this sample may be carry-over from other donors' samples.

The CDR3 DNA follows: TGTGCCAGCAGGGTAGGGACGGACTATGGCTACACCTTC. This gives the protein CASRVGTDYGYTF. The chain combines TRBV28 with TRBJ1-2, with D possibly being TRBD1 (5 bases). V was trimmed by 6 bases and J by 3 bases, leaving 11 bases between them. Germline V gene sequence: CDR1 MDHEN, CDR2 SYDVKM. This CDR3 has 13 residues.